The rows below give T cell receptor beta chains drawn from one sample of a study of shared T cell receptors in the human thymus. Produced via immunoSEQ multiplex PCR; TCRdb's table is partial and in-frame only. The table includes under 850,000 clones, roughly 90% detected once. Another study also made use of these data, one on human thymus T cells.

Sequencing was carried out using thymocytes. The receptor source for this set is a boy younger than two with a congenital heart defect. Both conserved end residues are part of each CDR3. A D gene is named only where the DNA matches it firmly. Size tells how often a clone was seen (once, few, many) or the class of an expanded clone, and some rows leave it out.

v_call: TRBV7-9
d_call: TRBD2
clone_size: once
j_call: TRBJ2-7
cdr3_nt: TGTGCCAGCAGCTTCCCCGGACTAGCGGGTTACGAGCAGTACTTC
cdr3_aa: CASSFPGLAGYEQYF

v_call: TRBV4-3
d_call: TRBD2
clone_size: NA
j_call: TRBJ2-3
cdr3_nt: TGCGCCAGCAGCCAAGCCGGGACTAGTAGCAAAGATACGCAGTATTTT
cdr3_aa: CASSQAGTSSKDTQYF

v_call: TRBV27
d_call: NA
clone_size: NA
j_call: TRBJ2-1
cdr3_nt: TGTGCCAGCAGTTGTTCGGAGAGAGAGGCTCGGTTCTTC
cdr3_aa: CASSCSEREARFF

v_call: TRBV5-5
d_call: NA
clone_size: NA
j_call: TRBJ2-7
cdr3_nt: TGTGCCAGCAGCTTCCACGGGGGACAGAGTGGTTACGAGCAGTACTTC
cdr3_aa: CASSFHGGQSGYEQYF

v_call: TRBV14
d_call: NA
clone_size: NA
j_call: TRBJ2-7
cdr3_nt: TGTGCCAGCAGCCCTGGAATCGGAGGCCTCTACGAGCAGTACTTC
cdr3_aa: CASSPGIGGLYEQYF

v_call: TRBV2
d_call: TRBD1
clone_size: NA
j_call: TRBJ2-7
cdr3_nt: TGTGCCAGCAGTAGCATGACAGGGGGCGCCTACGAGCAGTACTTC
cdr3_aa: CASSSMTGGAYEQYF

v_call: TRBV2
d_call: NA
clone_size: NA
j_call: TRBJ1-5
cdr3_nt: TGTGCCAGCAGTTGGACAGTAAGACAGCCCCAGCATTTT
cdr3_aa: CASSWTVRQPQHF

v_call: TRBV13
d_call: NA
clone_size: NA
j_call: TRBJ2-1
cdr3_nt: TGTGCCAGCAGCTTACCCTGGACTCAAAATGAGCAGTTCTTC
cdr3_aa: CASSLPWTQNEQFF

v_call: TRBV11-3
d_call: TRBD2
clone_size: NA
j_call: TRBJ2-4
cdr3_nt: TGTGCCAGCAGCTTATGGCCCGGGACTAGCGGGAGAGGAAACATTCAGTACTTC
cdr3_aa: CASSLWPGTSGRGNIQYF

v_call: TRBV7-8
d_call: NA
clone_size: NA
j_call: TRBJ1-5
cdr3_nt: TGTGCCAGCAGCCGGACGGGACAAAATCAGCCCCAGCATTTT
cdr3_aa: CASSRTGQNQPQHF

v_call: TRBV7-9
d_call: NA
clone_size: NA
j_call: TRBJ2-7
cdr3_nt: TGTGCCAGCAGCTTAACCCAACAGGCCCAGCCGGGGGACGAGCAGTACTTC
cdr3_aa: CASSLTQQAQPGDEQYF

v_call: TRBV12-5
d_call: TRBD2
clone_size: once
j_call: TRBJ2-7
cdr3_nt: TGTGCTAGTGGGTCGACTAGCGGGAGATTTTGGTACGAGCAGTACTTC
cdr3_aa: CASGSTSGRFWYEQYF

v_call: TRBV7-8
d_call: TRBD2
clone_size: NA
j_call: TRBJ2-7
cdr3_nt: TGTGCCAGCAGCTTAGGAGCGGGAGGGCCCCACGAGCAGTACTTC
cdr3_aa: CASSLGAGGPHEQYF

v_call: TRBV2
d_call: NA
clone_size: NA
j_call: TRBJ2-7
cdr3_nt: TGTGCCAGCAGTGAAGCAGGCGGGCTATCCTACGAGCAGTACTTC
cdr3_aa: CASSEAGGLSYEQYF

v_call: TRBV29-1
d_call: NA
clone_size: NA
j_call: TRBJ1-3
cdr3_nt: TGCGGGGGGACGGTGGACTCTGGAAACACCATATATTTT
cdr3_aa: CGGTVDSGNTIYF

v_call: TRBV15
d_call: TRBD2
clone_size: NA
j_call: TRBJ2-2
cdr3_nt: TGTGCCACCCGGGACGGCGGGAGGGCGGTCGGGGAGCTGTTTTTT
cdr3_aa: CATRDGGRAVGELFF

v_call: TRBV7-2
d_call: NA
clone_size: NA
j_call: TRBJ2-1
cdr3_nt: TGTGCCAGCAGTCCAGGGGTTCAAGCTGAGCAGTTCTTC
cdr3_aa: CASSPGVQAEQFF

v_call: TRBV7-9
d_call: NA
clone_size: NA
j_call: TRBJ2-7
cdr3_nt: TGTGCCATTCAGACAGAGCGCTACGAGCAGTACTTC
cdr3_aa: CAIQTERYEQYF

v_call: TRBV27
d_call: NA
clone_size: NA
j_call: TRBJ2-7
cdr3_nt: TGTGCCAGCAGTTTGCCGAAGGGGGGGAAATACGAGCAGTACTTC
cdr3_aa: CASSLPKGGKYEQYF

v_call: TRBV4-1
d_call: NA
clone_size: once
j_call: TRBJ2-7
cdr3_nt: TGCGCCAGCAGCCAAGATCCCTCGTGGCAGGGTGGCTCCTACGAGCAGTACTTC
cdr3_aa: CASSQDPSWQGGSYEQYF

v_call: TRBV30
d_call: TRBD2
clone_size: NA
j_call: TRBJ2-1
cdr3_nt: TGTGCCTGGCGAGGGACTAGCTTCTATGAGCAGTTCTTC
cdr3_aa: CAWRGTSFYEQFF

v_call: TRBV9
d_call: NA
clone_size: NA
j_call: TRBJ2-1
cdr3_nt: TGTGCCAGCAGCGTGACCGCTAGCTATGAGCAGTTCTTC
cdr3_aa: CASSVTASYEQFF

v_call: TRBV27
d_call: TRBD1
clone_size: NA
j_call: TRBJ2-7
cdr3_nt: TGTGCCAGCACGGGCCGGGACAGGGCGCTTCACGAGCAGTACTTC
cdr3_aa: CASTGRDRALHEQYF

v_call: TRBV28
d_call: TRBD2
clone_size: NA
j_call: TRBJ2-7
cdr3_nt: TGTGCCAGCAGCGCCCGTGGGGGGGAGCCCCACGAGCAGTACTTC
cdr3_aa: CASSARGGEPHEQYF

v_call: TRBV7-2
d_call: NA
clone_size: once
j_call: TRBJ1-1
cdr3_nt: TGTGCCAGCAGCTTATCAACCGGGAACACTGAAGCTTTCTTT
cdr3_aa: CASSLSTGNTEAFF

v_call: TRBV30
d_call: TRBD2
clone_size: NA
j_call: TRBJ2-2
cdr3_nt: TGTGCCTGGAGTGTACTGAGCGGGATGACCTCCGGGGAGCTGTTTTTT
cdr3_aa: CAWSVLSGMTSGELFF

v_call: TRBV30
d_call: TRBD2
clone_size: NA
j_call: TRBJ2-7
cdr3_nt: TGTGCCTGGAGTGATACTAGCGGGAGGGCCAACGAGCAGTACTTC
cdr3_aa: CAWSDTSGRANEQYF

v_call: TRBV5-1
d_call: NA
clone_size: few
j_call: TRBJ2-5
cdr3_nt: TGCGCCAGCAGCTTCCCCAGCCGGGGGAAGGAGACCCAGTACTTC
cdr3_aa: CASSFPSRGKETQYF

v_call: TRBV28
d_call: NA
clone_size: NA
j_call: TRBJ2-7
cdr3_nt: TGTGCCAGCAGTCCCCAGGACGCCGGGAAAGCCTACGAGCAGTACTTC
cdr3_aa: CASSPQDAGKAYEQYF

v_call: TRBV4-2
d_call: TRBD2
clone_size: NA
j_call: TRBJ2-3
cdr3_nt: TGTGCCAGCAGCCACCCCGGGACTAGCGGGAAAGATACGCAGTATTTT
cdr3_aa: CASSHPGTSGKDTQYF

v_call: TRBV19
d_call: NA
clone_size: NA
j_call: TRBJ2-1
cdr3_nt: TGTGCCGTCCACACACAGTACAATGAGCAGTTCTTC
cdr3_aa: CAVHTQYNEQFF